A selection of T cell receptor beta chains follows, all from one sample in a study of CD4 T cells in relation to SARS-CoV-2 and coronaviruses. TCRdb keeps only in-frame clones here, not all; method: immunoSEQ multiplex PCR. The table has around 41,000 clones, roughly 84% seen once; the top ten hold around 1.2%. The antigens these receptors bind are not known. Sequenced: naive CD4+ T cells from PBMCs, cultured in vitro. These receptors all stem from an adult with COVID-19. Each CDR3 is given with its conserved first and last residue. The D gene is left open where the match is weak. Part of the rows lack a size; the others show once, few, many or a class for expanded clones.

>-|TRBV4-1|TRBJ1-4|-
CASSQVSRDRREKLFF
TGCGCCAGCAGCCAAGTTTCGAGGGATAGGCGTGAAAAACTGTTTTTT
>TRBD1|TRBV20-1|TRBJ2-1|once
CSASEWGTGGINEQFF
TGCAGTGCTAGTGAGTGGGGGACAGGGGGAATCAATGAGCAGTTCTTC
>TRBD1|TRBV7-9|TRBJ1-1|-
CASSRGTAQVTEAFF
TGTGCCAGCAGCCGAGGGACAGCCCAGGTCACTGAAGCTTTCTTT
>TRBD2|TRBV5-1|TRBJ2-1|-
CASSLKVAGVSEQFF
TGCGCCAGCAGCTTGAAGGTAGCGGGAGTTAGTGAGCAGTTCTTC
>-|TRBV11-2|TRBJ2-6|once
CASSLRDTGANVLTF
TGTGCCAGCAGCTTAAGGGACACTGGGGCCAACGTCCTGACTTTC
>TRBD1|TRBV6-5|TRBJ1-1|-
CASSRQGMNTEAFF
TGTGCCAGCAGTCGACAGGGCATGAACACTGAAGCTTTCTTT
>TRBD1|TRBV30|TRBJ2-3|-
CAWSPGQSTDTQYF
TGTGCCTGGAGTCCGGGACAGAGCACAGATACGCAGTATTTT
>-|TRBV2|TRBJ1-5|few
CASSETVSNQPQHF
TGTGCCAGCAGTGAAACCGTTAGCAATCAGCCCCAGCATTTT
>-|TRBV2|TRBJ2-3|-
CASSPAVSPGTDTQYF
TGTGCCAGCAGTCCCGCCGTATCCCCCGGGACAGATACGCAGTATTTT
>TRBD2|TRBV10-3|TRBJ2-7|-
CAISESGSGRNEQYF
TGTGCCATCAGTGAGTCGGGTAGCGGGAGAAACGAGCAGTACTTC
>-|TRBV5-1|TRBJ2-1|-
CASSLGRTDNEQFF
TGCGCCAGCAGCTTGGGGAGGACGGACAATGAGCAGTTCTTC
>-|TRBV4-1|TRBJ2-5|-
CASSQVYGLGETQYF
TGCGCCAGCAGCCAAGTTTATGGGTTGGGGGAGACCCAGTACTTC
>TRBD1|TRBV4-1|TRBJ2-7|-
CASSQHSGTGKGGEQYF
TGCGCCAGCAGCCAACATTCCGGGACAGGGAAGGGAGGCGAGCAGTACTTC
>-|TRBV28|TRBJ2-7|few
CASSPNTGLEQYF
TGTGCCAGCAGCCCTAACACGGGGCTCGAGCAGTACTTC
>TRBD1|TRBV18|TRBJ2-1|-
CASSETGVAYNEQFF
TGTGCCAGCTCAGAAACAGGGGTCGCCTACAATGAGCAGTTCTTC
>TRBD1|TRBV6-5|TRBJ2-3|-
CASSSLRGRTDTQYF
TGTGCCAGCAGTAGCCTCAGGGGGCGCACAGATACGCAGTATTTT
>-|TRBV9|TRBJ2-3|-
CASSARTDTQYF
TGTGCCAGCAGCGCCCGCACAGATACGCAGTATTTT
>-|TRBV5-4|TRBJ2-7|-
CASSSMTGYEQYF
TGTGCCAGCAGCTCGATGACGGGCTACGAGCAGTACTTC
>TRBD2|TRBV18|TRBJ2-1|-
CASSPPRVPSGNEQFF
TGTGCCAGCTCACCACCCAGGGTTCCTAGCGGCAATGAGCAGTTCTTC
>-|TRBV6-5|TRBJ1-2|-
CASRGRDNNYGYTF
TGTGCCAGCAGGGGGCGAGACAATAACTATGGCTACACCTTC
>-|TRBV10-3|TRBJ2-1|-
CAISPGGSRVNEQFF
TGTGCCATCTCTCCAGGAGGGAGTAGGGTCAATGAGCAGTTCTTC
>-|TRBV7-2|TRBJ2-5|once
CASSFGVGETQYF
TGTGCCAGCAGCTTTGGGGTGGGGGAGACCCAGTACTTC
>TRBD2|TRBV28|TRBJ2-1|-
CASSFNSGRGNYNEQFF
TGTGCCAGCAGTTTTAATAGCGGGAGGGGGAACTACAATGAGCAGTTCTTC
>TRBD1|TRBV6-5|TRBJ2-7|-
CASRRTGTASYEQYF
TGTGCCAGCAGACGAACCGGGACAGCGTCATACGAGCAGTACTTC
>TRBD1|TRBV7-2|TRBJ2-3|-
CASSWPSVIGTDTDTQYF
TGTGCCAGCAGCTGGCCTTCCGTCATTGGGACAGACACAGATACGCAGTATTTT
>TRBD1|TRBV2|TRBJ2-7|-
CASRPGTGFSDEQYF
TGTGCCAGCAGGCCCGGGACAGGGTTTTCAGACGAGCAGTACTTC